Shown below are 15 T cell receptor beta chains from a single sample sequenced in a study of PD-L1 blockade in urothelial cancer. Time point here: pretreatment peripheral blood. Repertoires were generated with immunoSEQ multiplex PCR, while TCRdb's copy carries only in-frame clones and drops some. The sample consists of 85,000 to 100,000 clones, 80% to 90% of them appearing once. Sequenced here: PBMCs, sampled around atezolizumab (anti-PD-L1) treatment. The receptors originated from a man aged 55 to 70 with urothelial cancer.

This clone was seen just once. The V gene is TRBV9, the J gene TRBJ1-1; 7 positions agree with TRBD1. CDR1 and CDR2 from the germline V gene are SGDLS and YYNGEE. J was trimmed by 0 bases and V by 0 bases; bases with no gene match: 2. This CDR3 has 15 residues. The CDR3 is CASSVGGTVNTEAFF. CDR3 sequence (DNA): TGTGCCAGCAGCGTAGGAGGGACAGTGAACACTGAAGCTTTCTTT.

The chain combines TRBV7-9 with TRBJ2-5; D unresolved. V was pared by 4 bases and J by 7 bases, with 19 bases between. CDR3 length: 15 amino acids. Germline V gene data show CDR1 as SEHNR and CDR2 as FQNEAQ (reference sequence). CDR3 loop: CASSSRDDSRVTQYF. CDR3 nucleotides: TGTGCCAGCAGCTCCCGAGACGACTCTCGTGTGACCCAGTACTTC. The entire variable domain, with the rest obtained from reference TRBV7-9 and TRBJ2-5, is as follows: DTGVSQNPRHKITKRGQNVTFRCDPISEHNRLYWYRQTLGQGPEFLTYFQNEAQLEKSRLLSDRFSAERPKGSFSTLEIQRTEQGDSAMYLCASSSRDDSRVTQYFGPGTRLLVL.

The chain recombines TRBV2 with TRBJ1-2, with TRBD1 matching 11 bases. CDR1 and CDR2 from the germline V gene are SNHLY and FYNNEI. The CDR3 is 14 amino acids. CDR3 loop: CAIGQGASNYGYTF. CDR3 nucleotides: TGTGCGATAGGACAGGGGGCAAGTAACTATGGCTACACCTTC.

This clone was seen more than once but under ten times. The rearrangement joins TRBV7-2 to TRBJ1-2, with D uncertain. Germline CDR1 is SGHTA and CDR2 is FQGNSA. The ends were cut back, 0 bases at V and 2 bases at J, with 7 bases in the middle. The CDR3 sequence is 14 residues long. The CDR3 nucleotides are TGTGCCAGCAGCTTAGCGAGGCAGAACTATGGCTACACCTTC. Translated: CASSLARQNYGYTF.

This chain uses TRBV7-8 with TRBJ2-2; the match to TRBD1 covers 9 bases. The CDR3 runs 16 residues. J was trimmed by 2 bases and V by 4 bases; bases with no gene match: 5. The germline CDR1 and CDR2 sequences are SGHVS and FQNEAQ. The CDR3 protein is CASSSQGAPNTGELFF. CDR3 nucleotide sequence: TGTGCCAGCAGCTCACAGGGGGCCCCAAACACCGGGGAGCTGTTTTTT.

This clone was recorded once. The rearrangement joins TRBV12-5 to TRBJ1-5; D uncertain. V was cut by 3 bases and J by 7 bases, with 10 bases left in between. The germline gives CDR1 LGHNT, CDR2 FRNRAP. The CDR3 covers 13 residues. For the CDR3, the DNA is TGTGCTAGTGGTTTCGACCCGGGGCAGCCCCAGCATTTT. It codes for CASGFDPGQPQHF.

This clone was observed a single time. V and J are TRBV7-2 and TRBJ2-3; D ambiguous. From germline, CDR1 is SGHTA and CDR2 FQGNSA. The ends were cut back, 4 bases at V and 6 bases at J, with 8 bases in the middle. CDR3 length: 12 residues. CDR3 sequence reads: CASSYRVDTQYF. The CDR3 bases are TGTGCCAGCAGCTACCGGGTGGATACGCAGTATTTT.

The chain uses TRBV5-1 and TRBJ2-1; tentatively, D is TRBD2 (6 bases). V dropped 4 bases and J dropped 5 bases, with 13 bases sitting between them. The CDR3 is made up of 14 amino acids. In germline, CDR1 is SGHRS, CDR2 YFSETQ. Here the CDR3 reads CASSRGTGDNEQFF. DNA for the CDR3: TGCGCCAGCAGCCGAGGGACGGGGGACAATGAGCAGTTCTTC.

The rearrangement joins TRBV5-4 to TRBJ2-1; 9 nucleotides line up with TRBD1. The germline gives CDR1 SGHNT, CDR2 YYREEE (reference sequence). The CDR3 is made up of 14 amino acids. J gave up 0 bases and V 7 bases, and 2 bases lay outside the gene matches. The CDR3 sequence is CASGTGSSYNEQFF. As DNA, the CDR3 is TGTGCCAGCGGGACAGGGAGCTCCTACAATGAGCAGTTCTTC.

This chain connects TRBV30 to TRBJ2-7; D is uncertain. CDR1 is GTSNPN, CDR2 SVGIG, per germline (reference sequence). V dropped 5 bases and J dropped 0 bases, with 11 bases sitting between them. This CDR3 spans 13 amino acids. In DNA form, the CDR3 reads TGTGCCTGGGTAAACGCCTACTCCTACGAGCAGTACTTC. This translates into CAWVNAYSYEQYF.

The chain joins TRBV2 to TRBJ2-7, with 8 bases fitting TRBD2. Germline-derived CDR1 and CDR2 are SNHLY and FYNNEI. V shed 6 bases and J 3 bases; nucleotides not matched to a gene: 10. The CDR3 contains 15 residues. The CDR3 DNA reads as TGTGCCAGCAGGACCCCCCGGGAGGGCCTCTACGAGCAGTACTTC. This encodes CASRTPREGLYEQYF.

This CDR3 reads CASSSTPVATNEKLFF. As DNA, the CDR3 is TGCGCCAGCAGTTCCACCCCGGTTGCAACTAATGAAAAACTGTTTTTT. The chain uses TRBV5-1 and TRBJ1-4; the D is unclear. CDR1 and CDR2 (germline): SGHRS, YFSETQ. The CDR3 runs to 16 residues. V was pared by 5 bases and J by 0 bases, with 14 bases between.

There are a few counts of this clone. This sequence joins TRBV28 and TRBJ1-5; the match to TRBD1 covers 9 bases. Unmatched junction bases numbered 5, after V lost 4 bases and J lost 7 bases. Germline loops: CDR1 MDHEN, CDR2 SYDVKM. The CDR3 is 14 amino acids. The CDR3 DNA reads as TGTGCCAGCAGTTCCGGGACAGGGAACCAGCCCCAGCATTTT. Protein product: CASSSGTGNQPQHF.

The CDR3: CASSPRLSGGADTQYF. CDR3 DNA sequence: TGTGCCAGCAGCCCCCGTTTAAGCGGGGGTGCAGATACGCAGTATTTT. The chain combines TRBV7-3 with TRBJ2-3; TRBD2 matches 8 bases. Germline V gene lookup returns CDR1 SGHTA and CDR2 FQGTGA. The trim removed 5 bases at V and 4 bases at J, leaving 11 bases unmatched. There are 16 residues in the CDR3.

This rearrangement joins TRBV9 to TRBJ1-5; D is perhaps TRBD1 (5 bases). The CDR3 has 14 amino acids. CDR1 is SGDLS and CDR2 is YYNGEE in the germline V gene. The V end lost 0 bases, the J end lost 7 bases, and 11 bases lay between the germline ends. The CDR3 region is CASSVGPDSQPQHF. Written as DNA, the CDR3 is TGTGCCAGCAGCGTAGGGCCAGACAGCCAGCCCCAGCATTTT. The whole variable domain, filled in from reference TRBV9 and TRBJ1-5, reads DSGVTQTPKHLITATGQRVTLRCSPRSGDLSVYWYQQSLDQGLQFLIQYYNGEERAKGNILERFSAQQFPDLHSELNLSSLELGDSALYFCASSVGPDSQPQHFGDGTRLSIL.